This entry features one T cell receptor beta chain sequence. What it binds is not known. Treg sorting used a CD4+CD25+CD127-/low gate. Whole-study findings and limits: Greatest tumor Treg TCR overlap was with tumor naive CD4+ cells. Tumor memory CD4+ T cell TCR gene usage clustered with blood and lymph node memory CD4+ cells and lymph node naive CD4+ cells.

The CDR3 spans 14 residues. Germline V gene lookup returns CDR1 SGHTA and CDR2 FQGNSA. V was cut by 5 bases and J by 3 bases, with 11 bases left in between. After constant-region reverse-primer amplification, full-length variable regions underwent semi-nested PCR with Nested Universal Primer A. One entry per CDR3 protein, called by TCRdb with MiXCR from the 5' RACE reads. The profile shows more than 10,000 distinct CDR3 sequences, 51% of them singletons. The source of this sequence is a female donor with breast cancer. Sequencing was performed on tumor-infiltrating Tregs sorted from the breast tumor. The chain carries TRBV7-2 and TRBJ2-1; D unresolved. CDR3 DNA sequence: TGTGCCAGCAGCCCTCGGGCCCTCTACAATGAGCAGTTCTTC. Translated: CASSPRALYNEQFF.